The 32 T cell receptor beta chains below all came from one sample that was sequenced in a study of blood T cell repertoires in COVID-19. Using immunoSEQ multiplex PCR, the repertoire was profiled, and TCRdb retains in-frame clones only, with some absent. This table holds 130,000 or so clones, around 84% found once. Sequencing used peripheral blood. These TCRs come from an elderly woman with acute or convalescent COVID-19.

The rearrangement uses TRBV4-2 and TRBJ2-5; the match to TRBD2 covers 9 bases. J gave up 2 bases and V 0 bases, and 10 bases lay outside the gene matches. The CDR3 spans 18 residues. The germline gives CDR1 LGHNA, CDR2 YNFKEQ. In DNA form, the CDR3 reads TGTGCCAGCAGCCAAGATCTAGCGGGATTCGGTAGACAAGAGACCCAGTACTTC. Amino acid sequence: CASSQDLAGFGRQETQYF.

This clone was detected once. The chain couples TRBV5-4 to TRBJ2-7; the match to TRBD2 covers 12 bases. Germline V gene data show CDR1 as SGHNT and CDR2 as YYREEE (reference sequence). This CDR3 comprises 17 residues. V shed 4 bases, J shed 2 bases, and the junction held 10 bases outside the gene matches. DNA of the CDR3: TGTGCCAGCAGCGGGAGGGCTAGCGGGAGGGTTACCTACGAGCAGTACTTC. The encoded protein is CASSGRASGRVTYEQYF.

The chain couples TRBV18 to TRBJ2-2; 9 nucleotides align to TRBD2. With 2 bases clipped from V and 0 bases from J, the junction kept 7 bases outside the gene matches. The germline CDR1 and CDR2 sequences are KGHSH and LQKENI. This CDR3 contains 18 residues. The chain's CDR3 is CASSPKRLADTNTGELFF. The CDR3 nucleotides are TGTGCCAGCTCACCAAAGAGACTAGCGGATACGAACACCGGGGAGCTGTTTTTT.

This clone was observed a single time. This sequence joins TRBV30 and TRBJ1-6; 7 bases match TRBD1. This CDR3 spans 14 amino acids. Per germline, CDR1 GTSNPN and CDR2 SVGIG (reference sequence). Unmatched junction bases numbered 8, after V lost 3 bases and J lost 9 bases. The CDR3 loop reads CAWRATGRSSPLHF. CDR3 in DNA: TGTGCCTGGAGGGCGACAGGGAGAAGTTCACCCCTCCACTTT.

CDR3 protein: CASSQDSLYDRVSTEAFF. For the CDR3, the DNA is TGTGCCAGCAGCCAAGATTCCCTTTACGATCGGGTAAGCACTGAAGCTTTCTTT. The chain is built from TRBV14 and TRBJ1-1; D not resolved. V lost 0 bases and J 4 bases, leaving 21 bases between the germline ends. Germline loops: CDR1 SGHDN, CDR2 FVKESK. The length of the CDR3 is 18 residues.

The genes are TRBV7-2 and TRBJ2-5; D is possibly TRBD1 (5 bases). Trimming shortened V by 1 base and J by 2 bases, and 8 bases separated the two germline ends. Germline assignment: CDR1 SGHTA and CDR2 FQGNSA. The CDR3 runs to 14 residues. Written as DNA, the CDR3 is TGTGCCAGCAGCTTAGGGGGCAGTCAAGAGACCCAGTACTTC. Residues: CASSLGGSQETQYF.

CDR3 amino acids: CASSDGGGTYNEQFF. CDR3 nucleotides: TGCGCCAGCAGTGACGGCGGGGGGACCTACAATGAGCAGTTCTTC. The chain couples TRBV10-1 to TRBJ2-1, with 8 bases matching TRBD2. CDR3 length: 15 residues. The V gene end was trimmed by 3 bases and the J gene end by 2 bases; junction bases not matched to a gene: 3. Germline values: CDR1 WNHNN, CDR2 SYGVQD (reference sequence).

The chain uses TRBV4-3 and TRBJ2-5, with TRBD2 matching 9 bases. Trimming took 0 bases from V and 1 from J; bases not matched to a gene: 9. The CDR3 covers 18 residues. CDR1 and CDR2 (germline): LGHNA, YSLEER. CDR3 in amino acids: CASSQDWRSGGLQETQYF. CDR3 coding DNA: TGCGCCAGCAGCCAAGATTGGAGGAGCGGGGGGCTCCAAGAGACCCAGTACTTC.

The chain employs TRBV7-6 and TRBJ1-1, with D possibly being TRBD1 (6 bases). CDR3 size: 15 residues. V shed 3 bases and J shed 1 base, with 12 bases lying between them. Germline V lookup: CDR1 SGHVS, CDR2 FNYEAQ. This chain's CDR3 is CASSFRPQGNTEAFF. CDR3 DNA: TGTGCCAGCAGCTTCCGGCCACAGGGGAACACTGAAGCTTTCTTT.

The rearrangement links TRBV2 to TRBJ1-1; no reliable D call. The CDR3 is made up of 14 amino acids. Trimming removed 1 base at V and 4 bases at J, with 10 bases between. From germline, CDR1 is SNHLY and CDR2 FYNNEI. CDR3 in amino acids: CASSEGGGFTEAFF. DNA of the CDR3: TGTGCCAGCAGTGAAGGGGGAGGGTTCACTGAAGCTTTCTTT.

The chain has TRBV11-3 and TRBJ1-1; 11 nucleotides align to TRBD1. The J segment lost 5 bases and the V segment lost 5 bases, leaving 7 bases of the junction unmatched. CDR1 is SGHNT, CDR2 YENEEA, per germline. The CDR3 extends over 15 amino acids. DNA for the CDR3: TGTGCCAGCAGCGCTGGACAGGGGGCGAGAACTGAAGCTTTCTTT. Protein product: CASSAGQGARTEAFF.

This chain connects TRBV6-5 to TRBJ1-1, with a weak D call TRBD1 (5 bases). Germline V gene data show CDR1 as MNHEY and CDR2 as SVGAGI. With 0 bases removed from V and 10 bases from J, the gap between germline ends came to 15 bases. This CDR3 contains 14 residues. CDR3 coding DNA: TGTGCCAGCAGTTACTCCCGCGGGGAGGGACGAGCTTTCTTT. This codes for CASSYSRGEGRAFF.

The V gene is TRBV7-2, the J gene TRBJ1-1; D is undetermined. The CDR3 is 13 amino acids. Trimming pared 6 bases from V and 5 bases from J, leaving 13 bases between. Looked up from germline, CDR1 is SGHTA and CDR2 is FQGNSA. CDR3 sequence reads: CASRPSGGTEAFF. The DNA for the CDR3 is TGTGCCAGCAGGCCCTCAGGAGGAACTGAAGCTTTCTTT.

This rearrangement joins TRBV3-1 (or the pseudogene TRBV3-2) to TRBJ2-3; 9 positions match TRBD2. This CDR3 is 17 amino acids long. J gave up 6 bases and V 0 bases, and 10 bases lay outside the gene matches. From germline, CDR1 is LGHDT and CDR2 YNNKEL (reference sequence). DNA of the CDR3: TGTGCCAGCAGCCAAGATCTAGGGGCGGGGGGGCTCGATACGCAGTATTTT. This codes for CASSQDLGAGGLDTQYF.

The chain is built from TRBV6-5 and TRBJ1-2; TRBD1 might be the D (5 bases). V lost 2 bases to trimming and J lost 9 bases, with 16 bases between them. CDR1 MNHEY and CDR2 SVGAGI come from the germline V gene. The CDR3 sequence is 14 residues long. This chain's CDR3 is CASSYGPQGESYTF. The CDR3 nucleotides read TGTGCCAGCAGTTACGGCCCCCAGGGTGAGAGCTACACCTTC.

This clone has more than one count but fewer than ten. This chain joins TRBV20-1 and TRBJ2-3, with 9 bases aligning to TRBD2. With 3 bases clipped from V and 7 bases from J, the junction kept 8 bases outside the gene matches. CDR1 DFQATT and CDR2 SNEGSKA come from the germline V gene (reference sequence). This CDR3 contains 14 residues. CDR3 protein: CSASGGGRANTQYF. DNA of the CDR3: TGCAGTGCTAGTGGCGGCGGGAGGGCGAATACGCAGTATTTT.

This clone was seen a few times. This sequence joins TRBV18 and TRBJ2-1; tentatively, D is TRBD1 (6 bases). CDR3 length equals 15 residues. Germline V lookup: CDR1 KGHSH, CDR2 LQKENI. Trimming shortened V by 6 bases and J by 2 bases, and 14 bases separated the two germline ends. CDR3 region: CASSPQGLTYNEQFF. In DNA form, the CDR3 reads TGTGCCAGCTCGCCTCAGGGGCTCACCTACAATGAGCAGTTCTTC.

V is TRBV18 and J is TRBJ1-3, with D possibly being TRBD1 (6 bases). Trimming removed 2 bases at V and 0 bases at J, with 14 bases between. Germline V CDR1 and CDR2: KGHSH, LQKENI. The CDR3 has 17 amino acids. CDR3 loop: CASSPNRQAPSGNTIYF. The CDR3 DNA is TGTGCCAGCTCACCAAATAGACAGGCGCCCTCTGGAAACACCATATATTTT.

The chain carries TRBV19 and TRBJ1-2; no clear D. The CDR3 loop spans 15 amino acids. V was trimmed by 3 bases and J by 5 bases, leaving 16 bases between them. CDR1 and CDR2 from the germline V gene are LNHDA and SQIVND (reference sequence). CDR3 in amino acids: CASSILSGDGYGYTF. The CDR3 nucleotides are TGTGCCAGTAGTATTCTCTCGGGTGATGGTTATGGCTACACCTTC.

Only a few counts were recorded for this clone. The chain employs TRBV6-2 or TRBV6-3 and TRBJ2-7, with D tentatively TRBD1 (6 bases). V lost 2 bases to trimming and J lost 3 bases, with 17 bases between them. The CDR3 has 16 residues. The V gene's germline CDR1 is MNHEY and CDR2 SVGEGT. The CDR3 loop reads CASSYARQGKFYEQYF. CDR3 nucleotide sequence: TGTGCCAGCAGTTACGCGCGGCAGGGGAAGTTCTACGAGCAGTACTTC.

V is TRBV10-3 and J is TRBJ1-2, with D uncertain. The CDR3 is made up of 13 amino acids. V lost 0 bases to trimming and J lost 2 bases, with 4 bases between them. Germline CDR1 reads ENHRY; CDR2 reads SYGVKD. The CDR3 bases are TGTGCCATCAGTGAGTCGGAGAACTATGGCTACACCTTC. This encodes CAISESENYGYTF.

The chain uses TRBV12-3 or TRBV12-4 and TRBJ2-1; unclear D gene. CDR3 length: 12 residues. V was pared by 6 bases and J by 9 bases, with 12 bases between. CDR3 amino acids: CASSPRHFEQFF. CDR3 in DNA: TGTGCCAGCAGCCCCCGACATTTTGAGCAGTTCTTC.

This rearrangement joins TRBV2 to TRBJ1-3; weak D call: TRBD1 (5 bases). The CDR3 is made up of 13 amino acids. From germline, CDR1 is SNHLY and CDR2 FYNNEI. V shed 6 bases and J shed 2 bases, with 8 bases lying between them. The CDR3 here is CASRPRAGNTIYF. In nucleotides, the CDR3 is TGTGCCAGCAGGCCCAGGGCTGGAAACACCATATATTTT.

V usage is TRBV30 and J usage is TRBJ1-1; no reliable D call. This CDR3 spans 14 amino acids. V lost 1 base, J lost 2 bases, and 11 bases lay in between. In germline, CDR1 is GTSNPN, CDR2 SVGIG (reference sequence). The CDR3 DNA sequence: TGTGCCTGGAGTGGGAGTCGGGGTAACACTGAAGCTTTCTTT. Translating it yields CAWSGSRGNTEAFF.

This chain links TRBV7-9 with TRBJ2-7, with TRBD1 identical over 8 bases. Germline CDR1 and CDR2: SEHNR and FQNEAQ (reference sequence). The CDR3 has 17 amino acids. V trimming: 6 bases; J trimming: 2 bases; junction bases outside the gene matches: 15. CDR3 sequence: CASSWGPSDREPYEQYF. In DNA, the CDR3 is TGTGCCAGCAGTTGGGGACCCTCGGACAGGGAACCCTACGAGCAGTACTTC.

This clone was seen a single time. The chain joins TRBV7-2 to TRBJ2-1; the match to TRBD2 covers 10 bases. The J segment lost 8 bases and the V segment lost 1 base, leaving 5 bases of the junction unmatched. Germline lookup yields CDR1 SGHTA and CDR2 FQGNSA. The CDR3 is 15 residues long. The CDR3 reads CASSLESGGVYEQFF. CDR3 DNA sequence: TGTGCCAGCAGCTTAGAGAGCGGGGGGGTATATGAGCAGTTCTTC.

The chain is built from TRBV29-1 and TRBJ2-7; 14 nucleotides agree with TRBD2. The V segment lost 6 bases and the J segment 5 bases; nucleotides outside the gene matches: 3. The CDR3 runs 13 residues. Germline CDR1 reads SQVTM; CDR2 reads ANQGSEA. CDR3 bases: TGCAGCGTCTTGGGACTAGCGGGAGACGAGCAGTACTTC. This gives the protein CSVLGLAGDEQYF.

This rearrangement joins TRBV5-5 to TRBJ2-5; TRBD2 might be the D (5 bases). CDR3 length equals 14 residues. The V and J ends lost 0 bases and 5 bases respectively, with 11 bases between them. From germline, CDR1 is SGHKS and CDR2 YYEKEE (reference sequence). CDR3 in DNA: TGTGCCAGCAGCTTGGCCACTAGTGGGGAGACCCAGTACTTC. Its protein is CASSLATSGETQYF.

The chain combines TRBV6-6 with TRBJ2-5; 7 bases map to TRBD2. The CDR3 has 14 residues. CDR1 MNHNY and CDR2 SVGAGI come from the germline V gene (reference sequence). V lost 6 bases and J lost 4; bases outside the gene matches: 8. The CDR3 sequence: CASRTGLAGETQYF. Here the CDR3 DNA reads TGTGCCAGCAGAACCGGGTTAGCGGGAGAGACCCAGTACTTC.

The genes are TRBV11-2 and TRBJ2-1; D uncertain. V gave up 7 bases and J gave up 0 bases, with 13 bases separating them. Germline assignment: CDR1 SGHAT and CDR2 FQNNGV. This CDR3 comprises 15 residues. The CDR3 is CASTPSPGSYNEQFF. CDR3 bases: TGTGCCAGCACCCCCTCCCCCGGCTCCTACAATGAGCAGTTCTTC. Full variable domain (outside the CDR3, taken from reference TRBV11-2 and TRBJ2-1): EAGVAQSPRYKIIEKRQSVAFWCNPISGHATLYWYQQILGQGPKLLIQFQNNGVVDDSQLPKDRFSAERLKGVDSTLKIQPAKLEDSAVYLCASTPSPGSYNEQFFGPGTRLTVL.

This chain links TRBV7-2 with TRBJ2-7; 11 positions agree with TRBD2. Trimming took 3 bases from V and 5 from J; bases not matched to a gene: 6. Germline lookup yields CDR1 SGHTA and CDR2 FQGNSA. CDR3 size: 15 residues. The CDR3 spells CASSFSSGRVHEQYF. DNA of the CDR3: TGTGCCAGCAGCTTCAGTAGCGGGAGGGTCCACGAGCAGTACTTC.

The rearrangement links TRBV6-5 to TRBJ1-1; D perhaps matches TRBD1 (6 bases). Trimming took 2 bases from V and 6 from J, leaving 13 bases between them. Germline loops: CDR1 MNHEY, CDR2 SVGAGI. This CDR3 is built from 14 residues. CDR3 in amino acids: CASSYGGGGSEAFF. The CDR3, as DNA: TGTGCCAGCAGTTACGGGGGCGGTGGCTCTGAAGCTTTCTTT.